The rows below give T cell receptor beta chains drawn from one sample of a study of T cell responses to AZD1222 COVID-19 vaccine. Clones were read by immunoSEQ multiplex PCR, and TCRdb kept only the in-frame ones, dropping some. This table holds fewer than 130,000 clones, roughly nine tenths found once. This material consisted of peripheral blood, taken 28 days after the second AZD1222 dose. The receptors were gathered from an adult who received the AZD1222 COVID-19 vaccine. Each CDR3 is given with its conserved first and last residue. The D gene is left open where the match is weak. The size field is filled for only some rows; it gives once, few, many or a size class.

J,D,size,V,DNA,CDR3
TRBJ2-2,TRBD2,.,TRBV19,TGTGCCAGTAGTATTGGGGCTAGCGGGCCCGGGGAGCTGTTTTTT,CASSIGASGPGELFF
TRBJ2-5,TRBD2,.,TRBV27,TGTGCCAGCAGGGGAGGGTCTCAAGAGACCCAGTACTTC,CASRGGSQETQYF
TRBJ2-2,.,.,TRBV2,TGTGCCAGCAGTGCGGGGAGGAACACCGGGGAGCTGTTTTTT,CASSAGRNTGELFF
TRBJ1-1,.,.,TRBV20-1,TGCAGTGCTAGTCCGATAACTGAAGCTTTCTTT,CSASPITEAFF
TRBJ2-7,TRBD1,.,TRBV27,TGTGCCAGCAGGCGGACAGGAACCTACGAGCAGTACTTC,CASRRTGTYEQYF
TRBJ2-1,TRBD2,.,TRBV5-6,TGTGCCAGCAGCTTGGCGACTAGCGGGCGTTACAATGAGCAGTTCTTC,CASSLATSGRYNEQFF
TRBJ1-6,TRBD1,.,TRBV7-8,TGTGCCAGCAGCTCAAGGGGACAGGGTCTTAGCAATTCACCCCTCCACTTT,CASSSRGQGLSNSPLHF
TRBJ2-5,TRBD1,.,TRBV3-1/TRBV3-2,TGTGCCAGCTCGGACAGGGTAAAAGAGACCCAGTACTTC,CASSDRVKETQYF
TRBJ1-6,TRBD1,.,TRBV11-1,TGTGCCAGCAGTCAGGACAGGGGAAATTCACCCCTCCACTTT,CASSQDRGNSPLHF
TRBJ1-4,.,.,TRBV6-5,TGTGCCAGCCAAAAACGACAGTACAATGAAAAACTGTTTTTT,CASQKRQYNEKLFF
TRBJ2-1,.,few,TRBV19,TGTGCCAGTAGTATAACCAGCAACAATGAGCAGTTCTTC,CASSITSNNEQFF
TRBJ2-1,.,.,TRBV27,TGTGCCAGCAGTTCTCCCTTCGCAGGTCAATACTCCTACAATGAGCAGTTCTTC,CASSSPFAGQYSYNEQFF